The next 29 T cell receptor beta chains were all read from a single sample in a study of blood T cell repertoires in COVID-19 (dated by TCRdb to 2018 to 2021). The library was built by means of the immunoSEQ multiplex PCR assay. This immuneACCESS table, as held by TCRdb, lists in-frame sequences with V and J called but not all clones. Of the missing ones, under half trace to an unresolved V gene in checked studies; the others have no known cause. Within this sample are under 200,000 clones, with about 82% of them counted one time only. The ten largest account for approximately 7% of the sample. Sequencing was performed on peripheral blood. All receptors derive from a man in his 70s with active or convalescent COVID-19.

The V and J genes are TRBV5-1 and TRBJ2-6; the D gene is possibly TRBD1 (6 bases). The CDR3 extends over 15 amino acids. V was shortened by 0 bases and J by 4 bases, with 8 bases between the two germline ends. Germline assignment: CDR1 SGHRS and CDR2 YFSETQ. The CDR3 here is CASSLAGAGANVLTF. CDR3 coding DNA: TGCGCCAGCAGCTTGGCAGGGGCCGGGGCCAACGTCCTGACTTTC.

The CDR3 protein is CASSSENGYGYTF. The CDR3, as DNA: TGTGCCAGCAGTTCGGAGAATGGATATGGCTACACCTTC. The genes are TRBV6-5 and TRBJ1-2; D ambiguous. This CDR3 region has 13 residues. The V end was cut by 4 bases, the J end by 5 bases, with 11 bases between. Germline CDR1 and CDR2: MNHEY and SVGAGI.

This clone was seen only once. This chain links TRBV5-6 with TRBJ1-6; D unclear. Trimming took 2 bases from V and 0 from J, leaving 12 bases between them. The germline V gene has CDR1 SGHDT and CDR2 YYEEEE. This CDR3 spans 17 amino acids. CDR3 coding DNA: TGTGCCAGCAGCTTTTTAGGAGGGAGCTCCTATAATTCACCCCTCCACTTT. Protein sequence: CASSFLGGSSYNSPLHF.

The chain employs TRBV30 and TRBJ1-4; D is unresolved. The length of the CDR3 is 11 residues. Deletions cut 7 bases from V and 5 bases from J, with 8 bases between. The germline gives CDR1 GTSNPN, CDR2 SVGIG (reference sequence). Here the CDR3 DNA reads TGTGCCTACAGCTACAATGAAAAACTGTTTTTT. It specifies CAYSYNEKLFF.

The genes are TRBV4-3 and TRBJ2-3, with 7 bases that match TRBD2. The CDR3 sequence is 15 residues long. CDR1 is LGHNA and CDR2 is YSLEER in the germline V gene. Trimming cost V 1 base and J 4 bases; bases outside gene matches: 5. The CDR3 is CASSQAGAGADTQYF. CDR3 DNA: TGCGCCAGCAGCCAAGCCGGCGCGGGGGCAGATACGCAGTATTTT.

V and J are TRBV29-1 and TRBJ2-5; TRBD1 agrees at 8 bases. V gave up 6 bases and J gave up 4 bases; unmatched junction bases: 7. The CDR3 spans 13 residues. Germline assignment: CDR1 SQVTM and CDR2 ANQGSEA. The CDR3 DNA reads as TGCAGCGTGAAGGACAGGGTTGGAGAGACCCAGTACTTC. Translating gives CSVKDRVGETQYF.

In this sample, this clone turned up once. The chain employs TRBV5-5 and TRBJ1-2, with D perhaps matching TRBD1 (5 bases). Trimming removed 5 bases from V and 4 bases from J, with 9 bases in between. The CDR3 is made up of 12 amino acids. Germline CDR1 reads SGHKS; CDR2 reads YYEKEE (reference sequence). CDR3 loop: CASSYDSYGYTF. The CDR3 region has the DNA TGTGCCAGCAGTTATGACAGCTATGGCTACACCTTC.

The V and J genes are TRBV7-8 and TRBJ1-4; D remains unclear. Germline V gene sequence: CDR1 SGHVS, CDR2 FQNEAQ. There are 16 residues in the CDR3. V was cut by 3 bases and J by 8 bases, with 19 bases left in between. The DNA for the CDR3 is TGTGCCAGCAGCTTGGGGTTGGGTTCCCCGGGAGAAAAACTGTTTTTT. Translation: CASSLGLGSPGEKLFF.

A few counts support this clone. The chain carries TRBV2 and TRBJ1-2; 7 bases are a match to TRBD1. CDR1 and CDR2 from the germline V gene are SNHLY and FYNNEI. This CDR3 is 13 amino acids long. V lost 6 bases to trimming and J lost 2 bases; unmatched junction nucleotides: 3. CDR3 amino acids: CASSGQDNYGYTF. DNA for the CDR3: TGTGCCAGCAGCGGACAGGACAACTATGGCTACACCTTC.

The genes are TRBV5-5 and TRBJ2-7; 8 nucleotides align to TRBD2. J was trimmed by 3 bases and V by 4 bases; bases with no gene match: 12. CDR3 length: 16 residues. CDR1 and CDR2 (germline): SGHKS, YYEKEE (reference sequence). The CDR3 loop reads CASSTLAGTSFYEQYF. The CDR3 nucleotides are TGTGCCAGCAGCACCCTGGCCGGGACTAGTTTCTACGAGCAGTACTTC.

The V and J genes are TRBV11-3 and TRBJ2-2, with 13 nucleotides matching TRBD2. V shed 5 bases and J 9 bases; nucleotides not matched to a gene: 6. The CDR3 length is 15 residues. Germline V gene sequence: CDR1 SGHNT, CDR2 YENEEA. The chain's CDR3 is CASSPGTSGIRELFF. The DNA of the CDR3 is TGTGCCAGCAGCCCGGGGACTAGCGGGATTCGGGAGCTGTTTTTT.

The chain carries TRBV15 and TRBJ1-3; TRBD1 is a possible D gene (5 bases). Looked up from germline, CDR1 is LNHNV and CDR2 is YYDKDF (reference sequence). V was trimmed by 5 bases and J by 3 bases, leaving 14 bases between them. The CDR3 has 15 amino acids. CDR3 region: CATSRPRGDGNTIYF. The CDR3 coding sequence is TGTGCCACCAGCCGGCCTCGGGGGGATGGAAACACCATATATTTT. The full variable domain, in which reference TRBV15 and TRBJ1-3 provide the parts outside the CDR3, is DAMVIQNPRYQVTQFGKPVTLSCSQTLNHNVMYWYQQKSSQAPKLLFHYYDKDFNNEADTPDNFQSRRPNTSFCFLDIRSPGLGDTAMYLCATSRPRGDGNTIYFGEGSWLTVV.

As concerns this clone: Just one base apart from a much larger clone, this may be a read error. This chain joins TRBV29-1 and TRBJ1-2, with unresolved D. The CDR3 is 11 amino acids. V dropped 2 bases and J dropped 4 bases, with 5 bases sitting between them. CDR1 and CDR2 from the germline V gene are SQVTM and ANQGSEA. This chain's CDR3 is CSVEQAYGYTF. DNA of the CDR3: TGCAGCGTTGAACAGGCCTATGGCTACACCTTC.

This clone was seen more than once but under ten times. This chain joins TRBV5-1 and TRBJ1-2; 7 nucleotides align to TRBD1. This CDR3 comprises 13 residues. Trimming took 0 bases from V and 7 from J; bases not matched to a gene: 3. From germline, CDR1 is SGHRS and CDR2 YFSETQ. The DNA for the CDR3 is TGCGCCAGCAGCTTGGGGGACAGCGCTGGCTACACCTTC. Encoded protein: CASSLGDSAGYTF.

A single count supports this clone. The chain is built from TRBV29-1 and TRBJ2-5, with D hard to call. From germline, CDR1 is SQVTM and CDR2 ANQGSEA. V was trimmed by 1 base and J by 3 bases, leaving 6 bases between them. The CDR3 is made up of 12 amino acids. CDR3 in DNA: TGCAGCGTTGAAGGACAAGAAGAGACCCAGTACTTC. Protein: CSVEGQEETQYF.

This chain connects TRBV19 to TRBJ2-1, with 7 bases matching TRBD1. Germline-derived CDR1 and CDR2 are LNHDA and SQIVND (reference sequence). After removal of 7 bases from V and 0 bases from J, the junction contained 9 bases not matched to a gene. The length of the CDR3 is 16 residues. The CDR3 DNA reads TGTGCCAGTACCCTACTGCCAGGGGGCTCCTACAATGAGCAGTTCTTC. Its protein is CASTLLPGGSYNEQFF.

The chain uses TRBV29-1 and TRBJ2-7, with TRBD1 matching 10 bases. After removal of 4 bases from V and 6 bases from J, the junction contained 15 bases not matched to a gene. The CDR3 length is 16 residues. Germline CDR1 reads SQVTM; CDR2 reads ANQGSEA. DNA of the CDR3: TGCAGCGTTGTCGGGGACAGGGGTCCCCAAGGGGTCGAGCAGTACTTC. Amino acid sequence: CSVVGDRGPQGVEQYF.

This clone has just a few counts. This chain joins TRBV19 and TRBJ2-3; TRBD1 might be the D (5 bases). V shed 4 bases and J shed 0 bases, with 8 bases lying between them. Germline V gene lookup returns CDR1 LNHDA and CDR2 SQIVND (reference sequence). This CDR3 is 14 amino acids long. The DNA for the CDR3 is TGTGCCAGTAGTAAAGGGGCTAGCACAGATACGCAGTATTTT. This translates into CASSKGASTDTQYF. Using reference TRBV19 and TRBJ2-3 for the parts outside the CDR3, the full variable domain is DGGITQSPKYLFRKEGQNVTLSCEQNLNHDAMYWYRQDPGQGLRLIYYSQIVNDFQKGDIAEGYSVSREKKESFPLTVTSAQKNPTAFYLCASSKGASTDTQYFGPGTRLTVL.

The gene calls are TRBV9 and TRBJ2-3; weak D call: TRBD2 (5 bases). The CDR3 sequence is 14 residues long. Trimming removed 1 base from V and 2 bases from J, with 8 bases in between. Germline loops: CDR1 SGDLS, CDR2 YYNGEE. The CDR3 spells CASSVTGNTDTQYF. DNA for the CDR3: TGTGCCAGCAGCGTAACCGGGAACACAGATACGCAGTATTTT. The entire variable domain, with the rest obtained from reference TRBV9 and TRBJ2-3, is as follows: DSGVTQTPKHLITATGQRVTLRCSPRSGDLSVYWYQQSLDQGLQFLIQYYNGEERAKGNILERFSAQQFPDLHSELNLSSLELGDSALYFCASSVTGNTDTQYFGPGTRLTVL.

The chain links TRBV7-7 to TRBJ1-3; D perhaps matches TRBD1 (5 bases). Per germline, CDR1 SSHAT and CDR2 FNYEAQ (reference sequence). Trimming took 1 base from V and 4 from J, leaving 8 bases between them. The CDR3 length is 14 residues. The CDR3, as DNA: TGTGCCAGCAGCTTAGGACAGAGCGGAAACACCATATATTTT. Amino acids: CASSLGQSGNTIYF. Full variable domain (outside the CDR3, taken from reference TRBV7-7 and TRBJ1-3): GAGVSQSPRYKVTKRGQDVTLRCDPISSHATLYWYQQALGQGPEFLTYFNYEAQPDKSGLPSDRFSAERPEGSISTLTIQRTEQRDSAMYRCASSLGQSGNTIYFGEGSWLTVV.

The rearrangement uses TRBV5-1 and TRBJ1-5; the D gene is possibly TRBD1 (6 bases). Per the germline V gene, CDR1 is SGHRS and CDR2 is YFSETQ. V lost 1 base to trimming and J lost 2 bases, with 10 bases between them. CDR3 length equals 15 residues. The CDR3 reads CASSLFPGGNQPQHF. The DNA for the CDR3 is TGCGCCAGCAGCTTGTTTCCAGGGGGCAATCAGCCCCAGCATTTT.

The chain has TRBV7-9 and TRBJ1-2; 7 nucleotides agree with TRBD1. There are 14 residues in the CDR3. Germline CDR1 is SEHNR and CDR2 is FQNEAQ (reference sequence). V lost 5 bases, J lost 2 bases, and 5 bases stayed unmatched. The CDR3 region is CASSPGTANYGYTF. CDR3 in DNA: TGTGCCAGCAGCCCGGGGACAGCAAACTATGGCTACACCTTC.

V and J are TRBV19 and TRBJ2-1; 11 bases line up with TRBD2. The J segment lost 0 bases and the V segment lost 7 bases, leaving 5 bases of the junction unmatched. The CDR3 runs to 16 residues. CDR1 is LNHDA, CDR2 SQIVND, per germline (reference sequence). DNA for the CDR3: TGTGCCAGTACCTTAGCGGGGGGGAGCTCCTACAATGAGCAGTTCTTC. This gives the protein CASTLAGGSSYNEQFF.

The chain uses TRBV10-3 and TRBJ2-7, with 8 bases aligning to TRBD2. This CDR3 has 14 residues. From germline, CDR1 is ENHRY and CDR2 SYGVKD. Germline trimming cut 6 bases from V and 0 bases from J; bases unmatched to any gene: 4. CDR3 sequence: CAIRSRGDSYEQYF. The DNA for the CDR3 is TGTGCCATCAGATCGCGGGGGGACTCCTACGAGCAGTACTTC.

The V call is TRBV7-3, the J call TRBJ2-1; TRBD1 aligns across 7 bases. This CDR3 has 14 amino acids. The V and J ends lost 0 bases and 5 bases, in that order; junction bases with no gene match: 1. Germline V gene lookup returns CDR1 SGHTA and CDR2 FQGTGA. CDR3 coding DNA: TGTGCCAGCAGCTTAACGGACAGGAACAATGAGCAGTTCTTC. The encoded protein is CASSLTDRNNEQFF.

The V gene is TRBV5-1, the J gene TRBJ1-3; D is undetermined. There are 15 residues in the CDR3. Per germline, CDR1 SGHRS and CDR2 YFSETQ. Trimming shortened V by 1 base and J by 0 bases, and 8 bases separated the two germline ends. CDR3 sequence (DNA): TGCGCCAGCAGCTTGTTCGCGGACTCTGGAAACACCATATATTTT. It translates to CASSLFADSGNTIYF.

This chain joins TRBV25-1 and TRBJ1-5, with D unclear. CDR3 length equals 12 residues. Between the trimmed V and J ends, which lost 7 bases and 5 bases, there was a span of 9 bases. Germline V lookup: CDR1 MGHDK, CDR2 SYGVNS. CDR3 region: CASNSPHQPQHF. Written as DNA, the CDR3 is TGTGCCAGCAACTCGCCCCATCAGCCCCAGCATTTT.

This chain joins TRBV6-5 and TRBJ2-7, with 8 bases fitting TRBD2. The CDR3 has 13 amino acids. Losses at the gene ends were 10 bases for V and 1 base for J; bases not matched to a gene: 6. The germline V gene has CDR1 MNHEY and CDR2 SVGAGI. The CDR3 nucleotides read TGTGCCACCCTTAGCGGGACTTCCTACGAGCAGTACTTC. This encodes CATLSGTSYEQYF.

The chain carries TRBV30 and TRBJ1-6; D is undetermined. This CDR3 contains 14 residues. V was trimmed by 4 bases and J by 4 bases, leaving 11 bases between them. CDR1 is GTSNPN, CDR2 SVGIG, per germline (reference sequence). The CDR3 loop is CAWMAGYYNSPLHF. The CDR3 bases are TGTGCCTGGATGGCAGGCTATTATAATTCACCCCTCCACTTT.